This T cell receptor beta chain was retrieved from a study of tumor-infiltrating lymphocytes in primary liver carcinoma. Investigators took RNA and DNA out together from 20-30 mg of unsorted bulk tissue. Researchers took samples from five separate regions of each tumor. Details on this clonotype: Antigen unknown. One end of the junction is discordant with germline, which a read error may explain.

Germline CDR1 and CDR2: MNHEY and SVGAGI. CDR3 size: 14 residues. cDNA specific to TCR beta was made from 500 ng of total RNA, with a constant-region primer employed for priming. Libraries covering TCR beta were generated through three nested multiplex PCR rounds (using a slightly modified ARM-PCR). TRBV1-TRBV30 forward primers paired with a C-beta reverse primer were used in the first two PCR rounds, which ran roughly 10 cycles each. Each CDR3 protein gets one entry after TCRdb re-called the multiplex PCR reads with MiXCR. This table has 99,000 or so distinct CDR3 sequences, 82% appearing once. Study findings and constraints: The difference in top-250-clone fraction between tumors and blood was significant, favoring tumors (p = 0.039). Tumor-adjacent and tumor-blood pairs shared less of their repertoires than tumor region pairs shared.

The sequence derives from a man in his forties with primary liver carcinoma and hepatitis B virus infection. The chain couples TRBV6-5 to TRBJ1-1, with 8 bases matching TRBD1. Sequenced sample: liver tumor tissue from sampling region 3. Documented subset: tumor region T3, left-lateral pole. The CDR3 loop reads CASSYQGAYTEAIF. In nucleotides, the CDR3 is TGTGCCAGCAGTTATCAGGGGGCCTACACTGAAGCTATCTTT.